Below, 12 T cell receptor beta chains from the same sample are listed, as sequenced in a study of blood T cell repertoires in COVID-19. Using immunoSEQ multiplex PCR, the repertoire was profiled, and TCRdb retains in-frame clones only, with some absent. Among approximately 180,000 clones listed, 80% to 90% were seen once. Sample: PBMCs or T cells enriched from blood (not recorded which). These receptors all stem from a man over 45 who had recovered from COVID-19.

The gene calls are TRBV5-1 and TRBJ1-2; D remains ambiguous. Germline-derived CDR1 and CDR2 are SGHRS and YFSETQ. V was cut by 4 bases and J by 8 bases, with 15 bases left in between. This CDR3 is built from 13 residues. The CDR3 DNA follows: TGCGCCAGCAGCGTGGACGCCGCGGGAGGCTACACCTTC. Its translation is CASSVDAAGGYTF.

The chain combines TRBV7-8 with TRBJ1-4, with unresolved D. Germline values: CDR1 SGHVS, CDR2 FQNEAQ. This CDR3 contains 15 residues. The V gene lost 6 bases and the J gene lost 4 bases, with 15 bases spanning the gap. This CDR3 is CASSLVDWSNEKLFF. CDR3 coding DNA: TGTGCCAGCAGTCTGGTGGACTGGAGTAATGAAAAACTGTTTTTT.

The CDR3 DNA is TGTGCCAGCAAGTGGACAGGGGTTTGGGAAGCTTTCTTT. Encoded protein: CASKWTGVWEAFF. The V call is TRBV6-5, the J call TRBJ1-1, with TRBD1 identical over 9 bases. This CDR3 contains 13 residues. Germline V lookup: CDR1 MNHEY, CDR2 SVGAGI. J was trimmed by 8 bases and V by 7 bases; bases with no gene match: 8.

The chain employs TRBV24-1 and TRBJ1-1, with D perhaps TRBD1 (5 bases). CDR3 length equals 15 residues. Germline-derived CDR1 and CDR2 are KGHDR and SFDVKD. V shed 3 bases and J shed 6 bases, with 16 bases lying between them. The CDR3 spells CATSDPRVISAEAFF. CDR3 in DNA: TGTGCCACCAGTGATCCCAGGGTTATTTCGGCTGAAGCTTTCTTT.

The gene calls are TRBV7-6 and TRBJ1-1; no clear D gene. Trimming pared 5 bases from V and 6 bases from J, leaving 16 bases between. Germline CDR1 is SGHVS and CDR2 is FNYEAQ. The CDR3 length is 14 residues. Here the CDR3 DNA reads TGTGCCAGCAGCAGCACCCCTTCTGCCGCTGAAGCTTTCTTT. Its protein product is CASSSTPSAAEAFF.

This rearrangement joins TRBV28 to TRBJ1-2; TRBD1 is a possible D gene (5 bases). Germline V gene data show CDR1 as MDHEN and CDR2 as SYDVKM. The CDR3 has 11 amino acids. The V end lost 9 bases, the J end lost 5 bases, and 10 bases lay between the germline ends. CDR3 bases: TGTGCCAGTGGCCGACAGTATGGCTACACCTTC. The encoded protein is CASGRQYGYTF.

This clone was counted a few times. V usage is TRBV4-1 and J usage is TRBJ2-7; the D gene is possibly TRBD1 (6 bases). The germline V gene encodes CDR1 MGHRA and CDR2 YSYEKL. CDR3 length equals 15 residues. Trimming removed 2 bases from V and 3 bases from J, with 14 bases in between. CDR3 region: CASSQTGFSSYEQYF. The DNA of the CDR3 is TGCGCCAGCAGCCAAACAGGGTTCTCCAGCTACGAGCAGTACTTC.

This chain links TRBV9 with TRBJ1-5; TRBD1 agrees at 8 bases. CDR3 length: 15 amino acids. Looked up from germline, CDR1 is SGDLS and CDR2 is YYNGEE. V dropped 3 bases and J dropped 9; count of bases not matched to a gene: 11. CDR3 DNA sequence: TGTGCCAGCAGCGCCGGACAGGGCCAGGGTTTGCCCCAGCATTTT. Translation: CASSAGQGQGLPQHF. The full variable domain, its missing parts supplied by reference TRBV9 and TRBJ1-5, is DSGVTQTPKHLITATGQRVTLRCSPRSGDLSVYWYQQSLDQGLQFLIQYYNGEERAKGNILERFSAQQFPDLHSELNLSSLELGDSALYFCASSAGQGQGLPQHFGDGTRLSIL.

The CDR3 loop is CATSAGTGKAGNTIYF. CDR3 DNA: TGTGCCACCAGCGCCGGGACAGGGAAAGCTGGAAACACCATATATTTT. V gene TRBV15 combines with J gene TRBJ1-3, with TRBD1 matching 9 bases. The length of the CDR3 is 16 residues. Germline loops: CDR1 LNHNV, CDR2 YYDKDF (reference sequence). V shed 5 bases, J shed 2 bases, and the junction held 7 bases outside the gene matches.

For this clone: Distinct nucleotide sequences in the sample also encode this CDR3. The rearrangement joins TRBV9 to TRBJ2-2; 7 bases align to TRBD1. The CDR3 totals 15 residues. Germline V gene sequence: CDR1 SGDLS, CDR2 YYNGEE. V shed 0 bases, J shed 2 bases, and the junction held 1 base outside the gene matches. DNA of the CDR3: TGTGCCAGCAGCGTAGTAGGGGGCAACACCGGGGAGCTGTTTTTT. The encoded protein is CASSVVGGNTGELFF. The full variable domain, its missing parts supplied by reference TRBV9 and TRBJ2-2, is DSGVTQTPKHLITATGQRVTLRCSPRSGDLSVYWYQQSLDQGLQFLIQYYNGEERAKGNILERFSAQQFPDLHSELNLSSLELGDSALYFCASSVVGGNTGELFFGEGSRLTVL.

CDR3 region: CAWTDRGRRSTDTQYF. Here the CDR3 DNA reads TGTGCCTGGACGGACAGGGGCCGCCGGAGCACAGATACGCAGTATTTT. This rearrangement joins TRBV30 to TRBJ2-3, with 9 positions matching TRBD1. Germline trimming cut 4 bases from V and 0 bases from J; bases unmatched to any gene: 8. The length of the CDR3 is 16 residues. Germline CDR1 GTSNPN, CDR2 SVGIG (reference sequence).

The count of this clone is one. The chain recombines TRBV28 with TRBJ1-2; 7 bases fit TRBD1. This CDR3 is 15 amino acids long. Germline lookup yields CDR1 MDHEN and CDR2 SYDVKM. After removal of 3 bases from V and 4 bases from J, the junction contained 8 bases not matched to a gene. The CDR3: CASSFERGLVYGYTF. As DNA, the CDR3 is TGTGCCAGCAGTTTCGAAAGGGGGCTCGTCTATGGCTACACCTTC.